Shown below are 26 T cell receptor beta chains from a single sample sequenced in a study of CD8+CD57+ T cells in acquired aplastic anemia. Sequenced patients had shown CD8+CD57+ cell expansion by flow cytometry. The use of genomic DNA as template underpinned the TCR beta VDJ and CDR3 profiling. TCRdb used MiXCR to reprocess the reads, holding one entry per CDR3 protein. This sample has some 200,000 distinct CDR3 sequences, with 48% found just once. The source material was sorted CD4+, CD8+, or CD8+CD57+ T cells (not recorded which) from PBMCs. The origin of the receptors is a human donor with aplastic anemia.

The V call is TRBV2, the J call TRBJ2-5; the match to TRBD1 covers 9 bases. CDR1 is SNHLY, CDR2 FYNNEI, per germline. Unmatched junction bases numbered 4, after V lost 4 bases and J lost 4 bases. The CDR3 contains 14 residues. CDR3 protein: CASSAGQGSETQYF. The CDR3, as DNA: TGTGCCAGCAGTGCCGGACAGGGGTCAGAGACCCAGTACTTC.

About this clonotype: One end of the junction fails to match germline, which may point to a read error. This chain connects TRBV24-1 to TRBJ1-5; TRBD1 matches at 8 bases. Germline V gene lookup returns CDR1 KGHDR and CDR2 SFDVKD. CDR3 size: 12 residues. The CDR3 reads CATRGLNQPQHF. CDR3 coding DNA: TGTGCTACCAGGGGGCTCAATCAGCCCCAGCATTTT.

This clonotype appeared many times. The chain couples TRBV6-6 to TRBJ1-2, with D maybe TRBD1 (5 bases). CDR3 size: 17 residues. Germline CDR1 reads MNHNY; CDR2 reads SVGAGI (reference sequence). Trimming cost V 2 bases and J 3 bases, with 19 bases left between them. In DNA, the CDR3 is TGTGCCAGCAGTTACAGCAAGGGGACGACGGATCACTATGGCTACACCTTC. Its translation: CASSYSKGTTDHYGYTF.

This clonotype was seen many times. J is TRBJ2-3 and V is TRBV24-1; D assignment may be TRBD1 or TRBD2 (5 bases each). Germline V gene lookup returns CDR1 KGHDR and CDR2 SFDVKD. The V end was cut by 2 bases, the J end by 4 bases, with 15 bases between. The CDR3 contains 16 residues. In nucleotides, the CDR3 is TGTGCCACCAGTGATTCCGGGGCCCCTTCCGCAGATACGCAGTATTTT. As protein: CATSDSGAPSADTQYF.

This clonotype was detected ten times or more. The rearrangement links TRBV20-1 to TRBJ2-1, with 12 bases matching TRBD2. From germline, CDR1 is DFQATT and CDR2 SNEGSKA (reference sequence). The CDR3 extends over 16 amino acids. Losses at the gene ends were 3 bases for V and 8 bases for J; bases not matched to a gene: 11. CDR3 in DNA: TGCAGTGCTAGTCCCCCGACTAGCGGGAGATCATATGAGCAGTTCTTC. Translating it yields CSASPPTSGRSYEQFF.

The chain is built from TRBV2 and TRBJ2-7; D possibly matches TRBD1 or TRBD2 (5 bases each). Germline V gives CDR1 SNHLY, CDR2 FYNNEI. There are 14 residues in the CDR3. V was pared by 9 bases and J by 5 bases, with 20 bases between. CDR3 protein: CASATGFEGNEQYF. CDR3 in DNA: TGTGCCAGTGCTACCGGGTTTGAGGGGAACGAGCAGTACTTC.

The gene calls are TRBV4-2 and TRBJ2-7; D may correspond to TRBD1 or TRBD2 (7 bases each). Germline CDR1 LGHNA, CDR2 YNFKEQ. V gave up 2 bases and J gave up 7 bases, with 33 bases separating them. The CDR3 extends over 20 amino acids. CDR3 residues: CASSQSRTGLTRGIYNEQYF. CDR3 in DNA: TGTGCCAGCAGCCAATCACGGACAGGCTTGACGCGGGGGATCTACAATGAGCAGTACTTC.

Of note for this clonotype: A clone one base away is much larger, so this may be a read error. This sequence joins TRBV9 and TRBJ2-2, with 11 bases that match TRBD2. Germline CDR1 is SGDLS and CDR2 is YYNGEE. This CDR3 spans 17 amino acids. The CDR3 spells CASASTSGRGRTGELLF. The CDR3 coding sequence is TGTGCCAGCGCGTCCACTAGCGGGAGAGGTCGAACCGGGGAGCTGCTTTTT. The full variable domain, in which reference TRBV9 and TRBJ2-2 provide the parts outside the CDR3, is DSGVTQTPKHLITATGQRVTLRCSPRSGDLSVYWYQQSLDQGLQFLIQYYNGEERAKGNILERFSAQQFPDLHSELNLSSLELGDSALYFCASASTSGRGRTGELLFGEGSRLTVL.

This clonotype was seen many times. The CDR3 nucleotides are TGTGCCAGCAGAGAACAGGGGAGGCAGTACTTC. Residues: CASREQGRQYF. The chain has TRBV2 and TRBJ2-7; TRBD1 matches at 7 bases. With 6 bases clipped from V and 9 bases from J, the junction kept 5 bases outside the gene matches. The length of the CDR3 is 11 residues. The germline gives CDR1 SNHLY, CDR2 FYNNEI.

There are a few counts of this clonotype. The rearrangement links TRBV15 to TRBJ2-7; D gene unclear. Trimming took 4 bases from V and 12 from J, leaving 19 bases between them. This CDR3 spans 13 amino acids. Germline V lookup: CDR1 LNHNV, CDR2 YYDKDF (reference sequence). The CDR3 region is CATSTQVLAVMYF. CDR3 DNA sequence: TGTGCCACCAGCACCCAAGTATTGGCAGTGATGTACTTC.

This clonotype was counted many times. The CDR3 spells CASSLRRDFRGEQYF. In nucleotides, the CDR3 is TGTGCCAGCAGCTTGAGAAGGGATTTTAGGGGCGAGCAGTACTTC. The rearrangement joins TRBV5-5 to TRBJ2-7; D possibly corresponds to TRBD1 (5 bases). V gave up 1 base and J gave up 6 bases, with 17 bases separating them. Germline V gives CDR1 SGHKS, CDR2 YYEKEE (reference sequence). The CDR3 sequence is 15 residues long. Drawing the rest from reference TRBV5-5 and TRBJ2-7, the complete variable domain is DAGVTQSPTHLIKTRGQQVTLRCSPISGHKSVSWYQQVLGQGPQFIFQYYEKEERGRGNFPDRFSARQFPNYSSELNVNALLLGDSALYLCASSLRRDFRGEQYFGPGTRLTVT.

Many counts were recorded for this clonotype. The rearrangement uses TRBV5-8 and TRBJ2-3; TRBD2 matches at 7 bases. CDR1 SGHTS and CDR2 YDEGEE come from the germline V gene. Trimming removed 5 bases from V and 2 bases from J; junction bases left unmatched: 2. CDR3 length equals 13 residues. The CDR3 spells CASSKRDTDTQYF. In DNA form, the CDR3 reads TGTGCCAGCAGTAAGCGGGACACAGATACGCAGTATTTT.

With respect to this clonotype: A much larger clone sits a single nucleotide away, making a read error possible. This chain uses TRBV12-3 or TRBV12-4 with TRBJ2-5; D is undetermined. The CDR3 length is 17 residues. The V end lost 5 bases, the J end lost 7 bases, and 26 bases lay between the germline ends. The CDR3 protein is CASSPRLVRPELSTQYF. The DNA for the CDR3 is TGTGCCAGCAGTCCCCGTCTCGTCCGCCCTGAGTTATCGACCCAGTACTTC.

The chain employs TRBV7-8 and TRBJ2-7; 8 bases are shared with TRBD1. V trimming: 6 bases; J trimming: 1 base; junction bases outside the gene matches: 5. The CDR3 consists of 14 residues. Germline CDR1 is SGHVS and CDR2 is FQNEAQ. The CDR3 sequence: CASRWDRSSYEQYF. The CDR3, as DNA: TGTGCCAGCAGATGGGACAGGTCGTCCTACGAGCAGTACTTC.

This clonotype was seen at least ten times. The chain links TRBV24-1 to TRBJ1-2; 8 nucleotides match TRBD1. The CDR3 runs 14 residues. Trimming cost V 3 bases and J 8 bases; bases outside gene matches: 7. Germline assignment: CDR1 KGHDR and CDR2 SFDVKD. In nucleotides, the CDR3 is TGTGCCACCAGTGATCCGCGGACAGGGTACGGCTACACCTTC. Translated, it gives CATSDPRTGYGYTF.

The V gene is TRBV10-2, the J gene TRBJ1-6; 9 bases fit TRBD1. The CDR3 is 13 residues long. V shed 8 bases, J shed 5 bases, and the junction held 1 base outside the gene matches. Germline lookup yields CDR1 WSHSY and CDR2 SAAADI. CDR3 sequence: CASGDRDNSPLHF. DNA for the CDR3: TGCGCCAGCGGGGACAGGGATAATTCACCCCTCCACTTT.

The CDR3 coding sequence is TGTGCCATCAGTTCCGGGACTACAACCTACGAGCAGTACTTC. It translates to CAISSGTTTYEQYF. The chain is built from TRBV10-3 and TRBJ2-7; 7 nucleotides line up with TRBD2. The CDR3 spans 14 residues. V gave up 5 bases and J gave up 2 bases; unmatched junction bases: 6. CDR1 ENHRY and CDR2 SYGVKD come from the germline V gene.

This chain links TRBV12-3 or TRBV12-4 with TRBJ2-5, with a weak D call TRBD2 (5 bases). V was pared by 5 bases and J by 5 bases, with 9 bases between. The CDR3 loop spans 12 amino acids. The CDR3 protein is CASSTRTETQYF. The CDR3 DNA sequence: TGTGCCAGCAGTACTAGGACGGAGACCCAGTACTTC.

V gene TRBV2 combines with J gene TRBJ2-3; D is uncertain. V was pared by 3 bases and J by 3 bases, with 4 bases between. Germline CDR1 reads SNHLY; CDR2 reads FYNNEI. CDR3 length equals 12 residues. In DNA form, the CDR3 reads TGTGCCAGCAGTGAGGCGACAGATACGCAGTATTTT. It specifies CASSEATDTQYF.

Details on this clonotype: It may be a read error: a sequence one base away is much more abundant. The V gene is TRBV11-2, the J gene TRBJ2-3; D remains unclear. The CDR3 contains 16 residues. CDR1 is SGHAT and CDR2 is FQNNGV in the germline V gene. This CDR3 is CASSLVIGSGTDAQYF. The CDR3, as DNA: TGTGCCAGCAGCTTAGTTATAGGGTCGGGCACAGATGCGCAGTATTTT.

The V gene is TRBV2, the J gene TRBJ1-6, with TRBD1 matching 8 bases. J was trimmed by 3 bases and V by 6 bases; bases with no gene match: 4. The CDR3 is 15 residues long. CDR1 and CDR2 (germline): SNHLY, FYNNEI. CDR3 in DNA: TGTGCCAGCAGGTCCGACAGGGGCTATAATTCACCCCTCCACTTT. Translating gives CASRSDRGYNSPLHF.

Turning to this clonotype: A read error may account for a junction end that differs from germline. V is TRBV10-3 and J is TRBJ1-1; perhaps TRBD1 as D (5 bases). The CDR3 sequence is 18 residues long. CDR1 is ENHRY and CDR2 is SYGVKD in the germline V gene. CDR3 protein: CASSYQTSGLAGDTEAFF. DNA for the CDR3: TGTGCCAGCAGTTACCAGACCTCGGGACTAGCGGGAGACACTGAAGCTTTCTTT.

This clonotype has at least ten counts. The chain recombines TRBV20-1 with TRBJ1-2; D remains unclear. The V gene lost 1 base and the J gene lost 8 bases, with 14 bases spanning the gap. The CDR3 contains 13 residues. The V gene's germline CDR1 is DFQATT and CDR2 SNEGSKA (reference sequence). Written as DNA, the CDR3 is TGCAGTGCTAGAGTCACGGTGGGGAGGGGCTACACCTTC. Translating it yields CSARVTVGRGYTF.

CDR3 nucleotides: TGTGCCAGCAGTATATGGGACAGGGGTTATGAGCAGTTCTTC. Translated, it gives CASSIWDRGYEQFF. The rearrangement joins TRBV2 to TRBJ2-1, with 10 bases fitting TRBD1. The ends lost 5 bases at V and 8 bases at J; junction bases unmatched: 6. The CDR3 contains 14 residues. The germline V gene encodes CDR1 SNHLY and CDR2 FYNNEI.

Ten or more counts support this clonotype. The chain is built from TRBV9 and TRBJ2-2, with a weak D call TRBD2 (5 bases). Germline-derived CDR1 and CDR2 are SGDLS and YYNGEE. Trimming stripped 1 base from V and 5 bases from J, with 15 bases between. The CDR3 runs 16 residues. The CDR3 coding sequence is TGTGCCAGCAGCGTATATGATAAGCGGCTAACCGGGGAGCTGTTTTTT. Protein: CASSVYDKRLTGELFF.

At least ten counts were recorded for this clonotype. This sequence joins TRBV19 and TRBJ2-2; possible D gene TRBD2, 5 bases. Germline CDR1 LNHDA, CDR2 SQIVND (reference sequence). This CDR3 region has 13 residues. V gave up 2 bases and J gave up 7 bases, with 8 bases separating them. CDR3 sequence: CASSISGGGELFF. The CDR3 nucleotides are TGTGCCAGTAGTATAAGCGGCGGCGGGGAGCTGTTTTTT.